Shown below are 10 T cell receptor beta chains from a single sample sequenced in a study of shared clonotypes between healthy human individuals. Profiled with immunoSEQ multiplex PCR; TCRdb holds only in-frame clones, not every one. The table records about 1.5 million clones, about 96% of them present only once. Sequenced: naive CD4+ T cells sorted from blood. Regarding subset: CD45RA+ positively selected. These receptors were obtained from a man under 40 in good health.

The V and J genes are TRBV5-5 and TRBJ2-7; either TRBD1 or TRBD2 may supply D (5 bases each). CDR3 size: 14 residues. CDR1 is SGHKS and CDR2 is YYEKEE in the germline V gene (reference sequence). Between the trimmed V and J ends, which lost 4 bases and 2 bases, there was a span of 13 bases. CDR3 nucleotide sequence: TGTGCCAGCAGCCCTCCAGGGAGTCCCTACGAGCAGTACTTC. Amino acid sequence: CASSPPGSPYEQYF.

This clone was observed once. Other DNA sequences of this sample code for an identical CDR3. V and J are TRBV5-1 and TRBJ2-5; possible D gene TRBD2, 6 bases. The CDR3 covers 13 residues. V lost 0 bases, J lost 5 bases, and 8 bases lay in between. Germline-derived CDR1 and CDR2 are SGHRS and YFSETQ. This chain's CDR3 is CASSLGGRETQYF. The CDR3 DNA follows: TGCGCCAGCAGCTTGGGTGGGAGGGAGACCCAGTACTTC.

V is TRBV7-6 and J is TRBJ1-2, with TRBD1 matching 7 bases. The CDR3 contains 12 residues. Per the germline V gene, CDR1 is SGHVS and CDR2 is FNYEAQ. V gave up 0 bases and J gave up 10 bases; unmatched junction bases: 2. The CDR3 DNA sequence: TGTGCCAGCAGCTTAGCCGGGACAGTCTACACCTTC. It encodes CASSLAGTVYTF.

The chain joins TRBV5-1 to TRBJ1-2; 7 bases match TRBD1. Germline CDR1 SGHRS, CDR2 YFSETQ. The CDR3 covers 14 residues. Germline trimming cut 4 bases from V and 1 base from J; bases unmatched to any gene: 4. CDR3 in amino acids: CASSPGQVNYGYTF. The CDR3 nucleotides are TGCGCCAGCAGCCCCGGACAGGTTAACTATGGCTACACCTTC.

This chain uses TRBV30 with TRBJ1-5, with a tentative D call TRBD1 (6 bases). Germline-derived CDR1 and CDR2 are GTSNPN and SVGIG (reference sequence). V was cut by 6 bases and J by 6 bases, with 12 bases left in between. This CDR3 has 12 amino acids. This CDR3 is CACQGIGQPQHF. DNA of the CDR3: TGTGCCTGCCAGGGGATAGGTCAGCCCCAGCATTTT.

This chain uses TRBV7-2 with TRBJ1-1; 10 bases fit TRBD1. The germline V gene encodes CDR1 SGHTA and CDR2 FQGNSA. CDR3 length equals 14 residues. The junction had 4 bases not matched to a gene; V was cut back by 5 bases and J by 4 bases. For the CDR3, the DNA is TGTGCCAGCAGCACCCGACAGGGGGCCACTGAAGCTTTCTTT. Translated, it gives CASSTRQGATEAFF.

The J gene is TRBJ2-3, the V gene TRBV5-4, with 10 bases matching TRBD2. The V gene end was trimmed by 4 bases and the J gene end by 1 base; junction bases not matched to a gene: 6. Looked up from germline, CDR1 is SGHNT and CDR2 is YYREEE (reference sequence). The CDR3 extends over 16 amino acids. The CDR3 reads CASSDPGLAGTDTQYF. The DNA for the CDR3 is TGTGCCAGCAGCGACCCAGGACTAGCGGGCACAGATACGCAGTATTTT.

As for this clone: A junction end diverges from the germline sequence, so it may reflect a read error. The CDR3, as DNA: TGTGCCAGCAGTCCCTACTTAGGGGCCTCCCCGGATTTT. This translates into CASSPYLGASPDF. The chain is built from TRBV6-5 and TRBJ1-4, with a possible D match to TRBD1 (5 bases). This CDR3 has 13 residues. Germline V lookup: CDR1 MNHEY, CDR2 SVGAGI.

The chain recombines TRBV6-6 with TRBJ1-1; tentative D call: TRBD1 (6 bases). This CDR3 comprises 14 residues. CDR1 is MNHNY, CDR2 SVGAGI, per germline (reference sequence). The germline V and J ends were trimmed by 6 bases and 0 bases, with 11 bases remaining between them. CDR3 nucleotides: TGTGCCAGCAGAGCGGGACACCTGAACACTGAAGCTTTCTTT. This sequence encodes CASRAGHLNTEAFF.

Turning to this clone: Other DNA sequences in this specimen translate into the identical CDR3. The chain recombines TRBV7-2 with TRBJ2-3, with unresolved D. Trimming pared 5 bases from V and 3 bases from J, leaving 3 bases between. Germline CDR1 and CDR2: SGHTA and FQGNSA. The CDR3 length is 11 residues. DNA of the CDR3: TGTGCCAGCAGCCGTACAGATACGCAGTATTTT. This translates into CASSRTDTQYF.